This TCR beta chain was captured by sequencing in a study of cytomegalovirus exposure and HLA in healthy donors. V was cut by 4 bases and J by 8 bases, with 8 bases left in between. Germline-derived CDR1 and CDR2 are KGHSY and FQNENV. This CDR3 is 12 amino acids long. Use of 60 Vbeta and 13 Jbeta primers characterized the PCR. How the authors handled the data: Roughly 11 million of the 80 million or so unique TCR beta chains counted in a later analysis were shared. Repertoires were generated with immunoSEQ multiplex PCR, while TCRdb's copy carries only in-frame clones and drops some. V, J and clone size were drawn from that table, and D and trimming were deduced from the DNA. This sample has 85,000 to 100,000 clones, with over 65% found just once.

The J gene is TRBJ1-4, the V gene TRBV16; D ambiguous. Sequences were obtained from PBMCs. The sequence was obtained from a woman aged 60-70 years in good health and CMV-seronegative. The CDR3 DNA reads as TGTGCCAGCAGCCCAGGCACAGAAAAACTGTTTTTT. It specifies CASSPGTEKLFF.